Following are 10 T cell receptor beta chains from one sample sequenced in a study of blood T cell repertoires in COVID-19. Produced via immunoSEQ multiplex PCR; TCRdb's table is partial and in-frame only. The sample lists 150,000 or so clones; about 85% were seen once. Sequenced sample: peripheral blood. The receptors were gathered from a human donor in a cohort sampled during active COVID-19.

This chain links TRBV7-2 with TRBJ2-7; D possibly corresponds to TRBD1 (6 bases). This CDR3 has 16 amino acids. Trimming shortened V by 5 bases and J by 6 bases, and 23 bases separated the two germline ends. Germline CDR1 is SGHTA and CDR2 is FQGNSA. The CDR3 reads CASSITVGQGFAEQYF. Written as DNA, the CDR3 is TGTGCCAGCAGCATTACGGTGGGTCAGGGGTTTGCCGAGCAGTACTTC.

As DNA, the CDR3 is TGTGCCAGCAGCGAAAGACAGGGGAGAGCTGAAGCTTTCTTT. Its protein is CASSERQGRAEAFF. This chain connects TRBV11-1 to TRBJ1-1, with 8 bases fitting TRBD1. The CDR3 length is 14 residues. Losses at the gene ends were 5 bases for V and 6 bases for J; bases not matched to a gene: 8. Looked up from germline, CDR1 is SGHAT and CDR2 is FQDESV (reference sequence).

About this clone itself: Other DNA sequences within the sample encode an identical CDR3. The chain uses TRBV9 and TRBJ1-6; D may be TRBD1 (6 bases). Germline CDR1 and CDR2: SGDLS and YYNGEE. There are 14 residues in the CDR3. V shed 2 bases and J shed 7 bases, with 10 bases lying between them. This CDR3 reads CASSVGQGNSPLHF. For the CDR3, the DNA is TGTGCCAGCAGCGTGGGGCAGGGGAATTCACCCCTCCACTTT.

This chain connects TRBV5-1 to TRBJ1-1; D not certain. The CDR3 has 13 residues. The V end lost 4 bases, the J end lost 1 base, and 8 bases lay between the germline ends. Germline CDR1 is SGHRS and CDR2 is YFSETQ. DNA for the CDR3: TGCGCCAGCAGCCTTTTTCGGAACACTGAAGCTTTCTTT. Translation gives CASSLFRNTEAFF.

The chain combines TRBV3-1 (or the pseudogene TRBV3-2) with TRBJ1-5; no reliable D call. The CDR3 is 15 amino acids. CDR1 and CDR2 (germline): LGHDT, YNNKEL (reference sequence). V was shortened by 1 base and J by 5 bases, with 12 bases between the two germline ends. The CDR3 region is CASSQGLQADQPQHF. The DNA of the CDR3 is TGTGCCAGCAGCCAAGGGTTGCAGGCCGATCAGCCCCAGCATTTT.

The V call is TRBV5-8, the J call TRBJ1-6; TRBD1 is a possible D gene (6 bases). In germline, CDR1 is SGHTS, CDR2 YDEGEE. This CDR3 has 16 amino acids. The V end lost 0 bases, the J end lost 9 bases, and 16 bases lay between the germline ends. CDR3 region: CASSLVVRGPGSPLHF. The CDR3 DNA sequence: TGTGCCAGCAGCTTGGTGGTGCGGGGGCCGGGTTCACCCCTCCACTTT.

V gene TRBV10-2 combines with J gene TRBJ1-5; D is perhaps TRBD1 (5 bases). Germline V gene sequence: CDR1 WSHSY, CDR2 SAAADI. V shed 2 bases and J shed 8 bases, with 13 bases lying between them. The CDR3 runs to 14 residues. This CDR3 is CASSEGAATEPQHF. CDR3 nucleotides: TGCGCCAGCAGTGAGGGGGCAGCCACGGAGCCCCAGCATTTT.

This clone was detected only once. This chain uses TRBV27 with TRBJ2-1, with D unclear. Germline V gene sequence: CDR1 MNHEY, CDR2 SMNVEV (reference sequence). Trimming took 5 bases from V and 0 from J, leaving 14 bases between them. The CDR3 is 16 residues long. The DNA of the CDR3 is TGTGCCAGCAGTCCCACGAGGCAAAGCTCCTACAATGAGCAGTTCTTC. The encoded protein is CASSPTRQSSYNEQFF.

This clone has more than one count but fewer than ten. The chain couples TRBV3-1 (or the pseudogene TRBV3-2) to TRBJ2-7; weak D call: TRBD1 (5 bases). In germline, CDR1 is LGHDT, CDR2 YNNKEL (reference sequence). The length of the CDR3 is 14 residues. V lost 4 bases, J lost 7 bases, and 17 bases lay in between. The CDR3 here is CASSPRAGQEEQYF. The CDR3 DNA sequence: TGTGCCAGCAGCCCCCGAGCAGGGCAGGAGGAGCAGTACTTC.

This chain uses TRBV6-4 with TRBJ1-2; 11 nucleotides align to TRBD1. Losses at the gene ends were 0 bases for V and 8 bases for J; bases not matched to a gene: 14. This CDR3 spans 18 amino acids. Germline assignment: CDR1 MRHNA and CDR2 SNTAGT. The CDR3 loop reads CASSDSMGQGVVQKGYTF. Written as DNA, the CDR3 is TGTGCCAGCAGTGACTCGATGGGACAGGGGGTCGTACAAAAAGGCTACACCTTC.